The clone carrying this T cell receptor (beta chain) was counted at least ten times. The antigen is unknown. The lymph nodes were axillary draining lymph nodes from breast cancer patients. MiXCR was run by TCRdb on the multiplex PCR reads, yielding one entry per CDR3 protein. Altogether around 170,000 distinct CDR3 sequences are present, 30% to 35% being singletons, with the ten largest covering roughly 4.3%. This specimen belongs to a study of breast tumors, draining lymph nodes, adjacent tissues. Overall study results and limits: Findings are consistent with lymph node origin and intratumoral expansion of most tumor T cells. Compared with basal-like, luminal-like tumors shared significantly more repertoire with nontumor tissue. Tumor T cell lymph node origin was a supported hypothesis, not proven. Tumor TCR diversity was below lymph nodes but above nontumor tissue.

CDR1 is SGHDN, CDR2 FVKESK, per germline. This CDR3 spans 13 amino acids. The V gene lost 5 bases and the J gene lost 4 bases, with 12 bases spanning the gap. The specimen sequenced was axillary lymph node tissue. This rearrangement joins TRBV14 to TRBJ2-7, with D maybe TRBD1 (6 bases). The receptor was derived from a female donor with breast cancer. Some clones in this sample may be carry-over from other donors' samples. CDR3 sequence: CASSLTDSYEQYF. Here the CDR3 DNA reads TGTGCCAGCAGCTTGACGGACAGTTACGAGCAGTACTTC.